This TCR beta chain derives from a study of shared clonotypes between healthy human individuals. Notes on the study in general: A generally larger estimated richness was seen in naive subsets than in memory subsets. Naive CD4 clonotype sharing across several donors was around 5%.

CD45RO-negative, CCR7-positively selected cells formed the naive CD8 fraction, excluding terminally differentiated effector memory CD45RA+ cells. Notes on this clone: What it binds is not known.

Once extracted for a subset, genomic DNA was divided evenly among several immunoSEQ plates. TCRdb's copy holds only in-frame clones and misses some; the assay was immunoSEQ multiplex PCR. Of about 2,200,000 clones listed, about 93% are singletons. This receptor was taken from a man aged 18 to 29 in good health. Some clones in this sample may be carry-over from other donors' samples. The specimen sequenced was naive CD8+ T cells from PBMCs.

The CDR3: CASSLWAGISYEQYF. For the CDR3, the DNA is TGTGCCAGCAGCTTATGGGCAGGGATTTCCTACGAGCAGTACTTC. The chain couples TRBV7-3 to TRBJ2-7, with D perhaps TRBD1 (5 bases). CDR1 is SGHTA and CDR2 is FQGTGA in the germline V gene. Trimming removed 2 bases from V and 1 base from J, with 12 bases in between. The CDR3 loop spans 15 amino acids.